These T cell receptor beta chains were read from a single sample in a study of cytomegalovirus exposure and HLA in healthy donors. Some clones are missing from TCRdb's copy, which holds only in-frame ones; the method was immunoSEQ multiplex PCR. The sample lists 150,000 to 200,000 clones, around 80% occurring once. The sample consisted of PBMCs. These receptors originate from a man between 35 and 55 years old in good health and CMV-seronegative. CDR3s include the opening cysteine and the closing phenylalanine or tryptophan. A D gene is named only where the DNA matches it firmly. Expanded clones are given a class, and other clones once, few, many or no size at all.

d_call: TRBD2
j_call: TRBJ2-7
clone_size: .
v_call: TRBV30
cdr3_nt: TGTGCCGGAAGACGACTAGCGGGATCCTACGAGCAGTACTTC
cdr3_aa: CAGRRLAGSYEQYF

d_call: .
j_call: TRBJ1-3
clone_size: .
v_call: TRBV5-4
cdr3_nt: TGTGCCAGCAGGATCTCCCCTACCTCTGGAAACACCATATATTTT
cdr3_aa: CASRISPTSGNTIYF

d_call: TRBD2
j_call: TRBJ2-1
clone_size: once
v_call: TRBV5-4
cdr3_nt: TGTGCCAGCAGCCCGGGACTAGCGGGGGGGCTACCCCTCAATGAGCAGTTCTTC
cdr3_aa: CASSPGLAGGLPLNEQFF

d_call: .
j_call: TRBJ2-3
clone_size: .
v_call: TRBV19
cdr3_nt: TGTGCCAGTAGCCCAGATCGGGGAGATACGCAGTATTTT
cdr3_aa: CASSPDRGDTQYF

d_call: TRBD2
j_call: TRBJ2-7
clone_size: .
v_call: TRBV6-6
cdr3_nt: TGTGCCAGCAGAAAACTAGCGGGGGCTTCCTACGAGCAGTACTTC
cdr3_aa: CASRKLAGASYEQYF

d_call: TRBD1
j_call: TRBJ2-2
clone_size: once
v_call: TRBV4-1
cdr3_nt: TGCGCCAGCAGCCAAGCAGGGGGCGCAACCGGGGAGCTGTTTTTT
cdr3_aa: CASSQAGGATGELFF

d_call: .
j_call: TRBJ2-6
clone_size: .
v_call: TRBV6-5
cdr3_nt: TGTGCCAGCAGAGCTGCGAGTTCTGGGGCCAACGTCCTGACTTTC
cdr3_aa: CASRAASSGANVLTF

d_call: .
j_call: TRBJ1-1
clone_size: few
v_call: TRBV6-6
cdr3_nt: TGTGCCAGCCGGAGGGTTGGGCAGAAGAACACTGAAGCTTTCTTT
cdr3_aa: CASRRVGQKNTEAFF

d_call: TRBD1
j_call: TRBJ2-6
clone_size: .
v_call: TRBV18
cdr3_nt: TGTGCCAGCTCTCAACCGGGACAGGGGGCCAACGTCCTGACTTTC
cdr3_aa: CASSQPGQGANVLTF

d_call: .
j_call: TRBJ2-7
clone_size: .
v_call: TRBV30
cdr3_nt: TGTGCCTGGAGGAAGGGGCGGGATCCGACCTACGAGCAGTACTTC
cdr3_aa: CAWRKGRDPTYEQYF

d_call: .
j_call: TRBJ1-2
clone_size: .
v_call: TRBV7-2
cdr3_nt: TGTGCCAGCACCACCAACGGGGGGGCGGAAGGCTACACCTTC
cdr3_aa: CASTTNGGAEGYTF

d_call: .
j_call: TRBJ2-7
clone_size: .
v_call: TRBV7-9
cdr3_nt: TGTTCCAGCAGGCCGGGACACCCGTCCTTC
cdr3_aa: CSSRPGHPSF

d_call: .
j_call: TRBJ2-1
clone_size: .
v_call: TRBV7-3
cdr3_nt: TGTGCCAGCAGCCTTCTAGCTTACAATGAGCAGTTCTTC
cdr3_aa: CASSLLAYNEQFF

d_call: .
j_call: TRBJ2-3
clone_size: .
v_call: TRBV10-3
cdr3_nt: TGTGCCATCAGCCCCTCAGATACGCAGTATTTT
cdr3_aa: CAISPSDTQYF

d_call: .
j_call: TRBJ2-2
clone_size: few
v_call: TRBV29-1
cdr3_nt: TGCAGCGTTGGGACAGCTAACACCGGGGAGCTGTTTTTT
cdr3_aa: CSVGTANTGELFF

d_call: .
j_call: TRBJ2-1
clone_size: few
v_call: TRBV30
cdr3_nt: TGTGCCTGGACAGGTACCACCTACAATGAGCAGTTCTTC
cdr3_aa: CAWTGTTYNEQFF

d_call: .
j_call: TRBJ1-2
clone_size: .
v_call: TRBV21-1
cdr3_nt: TGTGCCAGCAGCAAGGGGGGTGGCTACACCTTC
cdr3_aa: CASSKGGGYTF

d_call: TRBD1
j_call: TRBJ2-3
clone_size: .
v_call: TRBV25-1
cdr3_nt: TGTGCCAGCAGTCGGACAGGGCAACCCCTTAGCACAGATACGCAGTATTTT
cdr3_aa: CASSRTGQPLSTDTQYF

d_call: .
j_call: TRBJ1-2
clone_size: .
v_call: TRBV6-5
cdr3_nt: TGTGCCAGCAGTCCATCCGGGGTTCAGGGCTACACCTTC
cdr3_aa: CASSPSGVQGYTF

d_call: TRBD1
j_call: TRBJ2-7
clone_size: few
v_call: TRBV18
cdr3_nt: TGTGCCAGCTCCCTGACAGGGTTTCCCTCCTACGAGCAGTACTTC
cdr3_aa: CASSLTGFPSYEQYF

d_call: TRBD1
j_call: TRBJ1-1
clone_size: .
v_call: TRBV20-1
cdr3_nt: TGCAGTGCTCGACAGGGGCCGGCTTTCTTT
cdr3_aa: CSARQGPAFF

d_call: .
j_call: TRBJ1-6
clone_size: .
v_call: TRBV15
cdr3_nt: TGTGCCACCAGCAGAGATAGGTCTTCGAGGAATTCACCCCTCCACTTT
cdr3_aa: CATSRDRSSRNSPLHF

d_call: .
j_call: TRBJ2-3
clone_size: .
v_call: TRBV5-4
cdr3_nt: TGTGCCAGCAGCCGTGCAGGGGAAGATACGCAGTATTTT
cdr3_aa: CASSRAGEDTQYF

d_call: .
j_call: TRBJ1-1
clone_size: .
v_call: TRBV6-5
cdr3_nt: TGTGCCAGCAGCCGGGGGGGGGCTCAAACTGAAGCTTTCTTT
cdr3_aa: CASSRGGAQTEAFF

d_call: TRBD2
j_call: TRBJ2-1
clone_size: .
v_call: TRBV7-2
cdr3_nt: TGTGCCAGCAGCTTAGGCACTAGCGGGATTAGAAATGAGCAGTTCTTC
cdr3_aa: CASSLGTSGIRNEQFF

d_call: .
j_call: TRBJ2-1
clone_size: .
v_call: TRBV25-1
cdr3_nt: TGTGCCAGCACGGAGAGCAGGGTGGACGAGCAGTTCTTC
cdr3_aa: CASTESRVDEQFF

d_call: TRBD1
j_call: TRBJ1-5
clone_size: .
v_call: TRBV27
cdr3_nt: TGTGCCAGCGGGGGACAGGGATCCAATCAGCCCCAGCATTTT
cdr3_aa: CASGGQGSNQPQHF

d_call: TRBD1
j_call: TRBJ1-4
clone_size: .
v_call: TRBV7-6
cdr3_nt: TGTGCCAGCAGCTTAGGACAGGGGGCTTCTTCTAATGAAAAACTGTTTTTT
cdr3_aa: CASSLGQGASSNEKLFF

d_call: TRBD1
j_call: TRBJ1-6
clone_size: .
v_call: TRBV7-2
cdr3_nt: TGTGCCAGCAGCGGACAGGGCAATTCACCCCTCCACTTT
cdr3_aa: CASSGQGNSPLHF

d_call: TRBD2
j_call: TRBJ2-7
clone_size: .
v_call: TRBV19
cdr3_nt: TGTGCCAGTAGTCCCCGGACGGGGGGCTACGAGCAGTACTTC
cdr3_aa: CASSPRTGGYEQYF

d_call: .
j_call: TRBJ2-7
clone_size: .
v_call: TRBV18
cdr3_nt: TGTGCCAGCTCACCAGGTGGGACAAGGCACTACGAGCAGTACTTC
cdr3_aa: CASSPGGTRHYEQYF

d_call: .
j_call: TRBJ2-2
clone_size: many
v_call: TRBV6-5
cdr3_nt: TGTGCCAGCAGTTCGGGGGAGGCCGGGGAGCTGTTTTTT
cdr3_aa: CASSSGEAGELFF

d_call: TRBD1
j_call: TRBJ2-2
clone_size: .
v_call: TRBV7-6
cdr3_nt: TGTGCCAGCAGCTTAGGTGCCGGGACAGGGTCGACCGGGGAGCTGTTTTTT
cdr3_aa: CASSLGAGTGSTGELFF

d_call: .
j_call: TRBJ1-2
clone_size: .
v_call: TRBV9
cdr3_nt: TGTGCCAGCAGCGTAGTTGGGCACTTGGGCTATGGCTACACCTTC
cdr3_aa: CASSVVGHLGYGYTF

d_call: .
j_call: TRBJ2-7
clone_size: .
v_call: TRBV5-4
cdr3_nt: TGTGCCAGCAGCTTGGGCGGAAGTGGCGGACTACGCGAGCAGTACTTC
cdr3_aa: CASSLGGSGGLREQYF

d_call: TRBD1
j_call: TRBJ1-1
clone_size: .
v_call: TRBV6-5
cdr3_nt: TGTGCCAGCAGACGCCCTCAGGGGGCGAACACTGAAGCTTTCTTT
cdr3_aa: CASRRPQGANTEAFF

d_call: .
j_call: TRBJ2-7
clone_size: few
v_call: TRBV6-1
cdr3_nt: TGTGCCAGCAGTGAAGTGCGGAACCTGGTTTTGGACGAGCAGTACTTC
cdr3_aa: CASSEVRNLVLDEQYF

d_call: TRBD2
j_call: TRBJ2-1
clone_size: .
v_call: TRBV7-2
cdr3_nt: TGTGCCAGCAGCTTAGAGGCTAGCGGGAGGGGAGGGTTCTTC
cdr3_aa: CASSLEASGRGGFF

d_call: TRBD1
j_call: TRBJ1-2
clone_size: .
v_call: TRBV5-4
cdr3_nt: TGTGCCAGCAGCCAAGGGACAGGGGGCCCTTATGGCTACACCTTC
cdr3_aa: CASSQGTGGPYGYTF

d_call: TRBD1
j_call: TRBJ2-7
clone_size: .
v_call: TRBV18
cdr3_nt: TGTGCCAGCTCAGCTTCCGGGACAGGGTCAGTCGAGCAGTACTTC
cdr3_aa: CASSASGTGSVEQYF

d_call: TRBD2
j_call: TRBJ2-7
clone_size: .
v_call: TRBV5-1
cdr3_nt: TGCGCCAGCAGCTTCGAGTTAGCGGGAGGCAGCGAGCAGTACTTC
cdr3_aa: CASSFELAGGSEQYF